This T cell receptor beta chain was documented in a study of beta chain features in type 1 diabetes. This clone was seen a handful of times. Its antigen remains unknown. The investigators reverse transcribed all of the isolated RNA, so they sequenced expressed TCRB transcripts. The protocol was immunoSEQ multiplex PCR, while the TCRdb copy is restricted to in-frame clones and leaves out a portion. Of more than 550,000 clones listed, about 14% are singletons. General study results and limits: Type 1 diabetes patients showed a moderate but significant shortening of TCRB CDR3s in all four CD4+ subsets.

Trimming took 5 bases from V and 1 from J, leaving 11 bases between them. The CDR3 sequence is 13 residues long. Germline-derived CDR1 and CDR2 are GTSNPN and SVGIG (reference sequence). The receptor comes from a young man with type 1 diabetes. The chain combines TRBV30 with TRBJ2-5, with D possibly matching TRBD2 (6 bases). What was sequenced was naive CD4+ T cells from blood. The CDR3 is CAWGKRAQETQYF. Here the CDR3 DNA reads TGTGCCTGGGGAAAGCGGGCCCAAGAGACCCAGTACTTC.